Below, 10 T cell receptor beta chains from the same sample are listed, as sequenced in a study of T cells in localized non-small cell lung cancer (TCRdb year 2020). The library was obtained by the immunoSEQ multiplex PCR assay. As stored in TCRdb, this immuneACCESS dataset retains in-frame rearrangements with V and J assigned. A fraction of the clones does not appear; measured against another copy, unresolved V genes explain less than half of the discrepancy, and the remainder lacks a known reason. Here the sample has tens of thousands of clones; approximately 90% occur a single time. The ten largest clonotypes hold 20% to 25% of the sample. The sequences come from peripheral blood, collected before any cancer treatment. Every receptor here comes from a woman aged 35-75 years with stage I squamous cell lung carcinoma.

V is TRBV7-1 and J is TRBJ1-2; possibly TRBD1 for D (6 bases). TRBV7-1 carries the ORF label, with uncertain function. V was shortened by 4 bases and J by 8 bases, with 17 bases between the two germline ends. The CDR3 consists of 14 residues. In DNA, the CDR3 is TGTGCCAGCAGCTTAGCGTCCAGGGGTAGAGGCTACACCTTC. It specifies CASSLASRGRGYTF.

The chain has TRBV5-1 and TRBJ2-7; D is unclear. Germline V CDR1 and CDR2: SGHRS, YFSETQ. CDR3 length: 14 amino acids. Trimming cost V 4 bases and J 1 base, with 12 bases left between them. Here the CDR3 reads CASSAGPNSYEQYF. DNA for the CDR3: TGCGCCAGCAGCGCCGGGCCTAATTCCTACGAGCAGTACTTC.

The J gene is TRBJ2-1, the V gene TRBV5-6; unclear D gene. Trimming took 4 bases from V and 5 from J, leaving 10 bases between them. Germline CDR1 and CDR2: SGHDT and YYEEEE. The CDR3 is 13 residues long. The CDR3 DNA reads as TGTGCCAGCAGCCTTATCCGGGACAATGAGCAGTTCTTC. Its translation is CASSLIRDNEQFF.

The rearrangement links TRBV5-5 to TRBJ1-1; D is uncertain. Germline values: CDR1 SGHKS, CDR2 YYEKEE (reference sequence). Trimming shortened V by 4 bases and J by 0 bases, and 10 bases separated the two germline ends. The CDR3 is 14 residues long. CDR3 bases: TGTGCCAGCAGCCCGGGCAATTTGAACACTGAAGCTTTCTTT. Protein: CASSPGNLNTEAFF. Full variable domain (rest looked up from reference TRBV5-5 and TRBJ1-1): DAGVTQSPTHLIKTRGQQVTLRCSPISGHKSVSWYQQVLGQGPQFIFQYYEKEERGRGNFPDRFSARQFPNYSSELNVNALLLGDSALYLCASSPGNLNTEAFFGQGTRLTVV.

This rearrangement joins TRBV30 to TRBJ1-1; tentative D call: TRBD1 (6 bases). Germline values: CDR1 GTSNPN, CDR2 SVGIG (reference sequence). V lost 7 bases and J lost 4, with 13 bases in between. This CDR3 region has 12 residues. CDR3 bases: TGTGCCTCCAACGGAGGGGGCACTGAAGCTTTCTTT. Residues: CASNGGGTEAFF.

This sequence joins TRBV29-1 and TRBJ1-1; D gene unclear. Trimming took 0 bases from V and 4 from J, leaving 15 bases between them. The CDR3 is made up of 15 amino acids. CDR1 is SQVTM, CDR2 ANQGSEA, per germline. The DNA of the CDR3 is TGCAGCGTTGAAGAGGACCCCCCCGGGCGCACTGAAGCTTTCTTT. Its translation is CSVEEDPPGRTEAFF.

This chain connects TRBV16 to TRBJ1-1, with TRBD1 matching 7 bases. The germline V gene encodes CDR1 KGHSY and CDR2 FQNENV. This CDR3 region has 14 residues. J was trimmed by 4 bases and V by 6 bases; bases with no gene match: 8. The CDR3 region has the DNA TGTGCCAGCAGAGACTCGACAGGGTCCACTGAAGCTTTCTTT. This translates into CASRDSTGSTEAFF.

CDR3 sequence: CASSLAIYDRTNGYTF. The CDR3 DNA is TGTGCCAGCAGCTTGGCCATTTACGACAGGACTAATGGCTACACCTTC. This sequence joins TRBV5-6 and TRBJ1-2; possible D gene TRBD1, 6 bases. This CDR3 contains 16 residues. Germline CDR1 SGHDT, CDR2 YYEEEE. V gave up 0 bases and J gave up 6 bases, with 18 bases separating them.

The rearrangement links TRBV7-2 to TRBJ1-5; D may be TRBD1 (5 bases). The CDR3 is made up of 16 amino acids. Trimming stripped 5 bases from V and 6 bases from J, with 20 bases between. Germline loops: CDR1 SGHTA, CDR2 FQGNSA. In DNA form, the CDR3 reads TGTGCCAGCAGCCGCCTTGCAGGGAACGTGGGTCAGCCCCAGCATTTT. It yields the protein CASSRLAGNVGQPQHF.

About this clone: Other DNA sequences in the same sample also yield this CDR3. V usage is TRBV5-1 and J usage is TRBJ1-5; 7 bases are shared with TRBD1. Germline values: CDR1 SGHRS, CDR2 YFSETQ. J was trimmed by 6 bases and V by 2 bases; bases with no gene match: 11. This CDR3 is built from 16 residues. The CDR3 DNA reads as TGCGCCAGCAGCTTAGGGGACAGACAGGGCGGTCAGCCCCAGCATTTT. Translated: CASSLGDRQGGQPQHF.